A selection of T cell receptor beta chains follows, all from one sample in a study of T-cell memory formation after mild COVID-19. MiXCR, run by TCRdb on the 5' RACE reads, gives a single entry per CDR3 protein. Here the sample spans hundreds of thousands of distinct CDR3 sequences, roughly 15% being singletons. What was sequenced was PBMCs or a T cell subset sorted from them (not recorded which). The receptors originated from a man between 18 and 35 years old who had mild COVID-19 (a few samples of this study predate the infection). Cell type and time point are not known. CDR3s include the opening cysteine and the closing phenylalanine or tryptophan. D genes are given only for firm matches. Where a row states a size, it is once, few, many or the class of an expanded clone; other rows omit it.

V gene: TRBV6-5; clone size: -; J gene: TRBJ2-2; D gene: -; CDR3 protein: CASSYSTENTGELFF; CDR3 DNA: TGTGCCAGCAGTTACTCCACAGAAAACACCGGGGAGCTGTTTTTT
V gene: TRBV6-2/TRBV6-3; clone size: many; J gene: TRBJ2-5; D gene: -; CDR3 protein: CASSQGRYQETQYF; CDR3 DNA: TGTGCCAGCAGCCAGGGACGGTACCAAGAGACCCAGTACTTC
V gene: TRBV4-2; clone size: -; J gene: TRBJ2-1; D gene: -; CDR3 protein: CASGPIRFYNEQFF; CDR3 DNA: TGTGCCAGCGGTCCGATCAGGTTTTACAATGAACAGTTCTTC
V gene: TRBV19; clone size: -; J gene: TRBJ1-5; D gene: TRBD1; CDR3 protein: CASSPRQGRQPQHF; CDR3 DNA: TGTGCCAGTAGCCCTCGACAGGGGCGTCAGCCCCAGCATTTT
V gene: TRBV5-1; clone size: few; J gene: TRBJ2-2; D gene: -; CDR3 protein: CASSLPRSGELFF; CDR3 DNA: TGCGCCAGCAGCTTGCCCCGGTCCGGGGAGCTGTTTTTT
V gene: TRBV20-1; clone size: -; J gene: TRBJ2-6; D gene: -; CDR3 protein: CSAKTGASGANVLTF; CDR3 DNA: TGCAGTGCTAAAACCGGGGCCTCTGGGGCCAACGTCCTGACTTTC
V gene: TRBV7-2; clone size: -; J gene: TRBJ2-1; D gene: -; CDR3 protein: CASSLLFSRVSYNEQFF; CDR3 DNA: TGTGCCAGCAGCTTGCTCTTCTCTAGGGTCTCCTACAATGAGCAGTTCTTC
V gene: TRBV20-1; clone size: few; J gene: TRBJ1-1; D gene: -; CDR3 protein: CSARSGNTEAFF; CDR3 DNA: TGCAGTGCTAGGTCAGGGAACACTGAAGCTTTCTTT
V gene: TRBV14; clone size: -; J gene: TRBJ2-1; D gene: TRBD2; CDR3 protein: CASSQLAGYNEQFF; CDR3 DNA: TGTGCCAGCAGCCAACTAGCGGGATACAATGAGCAGTTCTTC
V gene: TRBV12-3/TRBV12-4; clone size: few; J gene: TRBJ2-1; D gene: -; CDR3 protein: CASSWAEGGLNEQFF; CDR3 DNA: TGTGCCAGCAGTTGGGCGGAGGGGGGGCTCAATGAGCAGTTCTTC
V gene: TRBV20-1; clone size: -; J gene: TRBJ2-5; D gene: TRBD2; CDR3 protein: CSATSGTQETQYF; CDR3 DNA: TGCAGTGCTACTAGCGGGACACAAGAGACCCAGTACTTC
V gene: TRBV7-9; clone size: few; J gene: TRBJ1-6; D gene: -; CDR3 protein: CASSPVGNSPLHF; CDR3 DNA: TGTGCCAGCAGCCCTGTAGGAAATTCACCCCTCCACTTT
V gene: TRBV5-1; clone size: many; J gene: TRBJ1-1; D gene: TRBD1; CDR3 protein: CASSSGQGRTEAFF; CDR3 DNA: TGCGCCAGCAGCTCCGGACAGGGTCGGACTGAAGCTTTCTTT
V gene: TRBV30; clone size: few; J gene: TRBJ1-5; D gene: TRBD1; CDR3 protein: CAWGQAGQPQHF; CDR3 DNA: TGTGCCTGGGGACAGGCCGGCCAGCCCCAGCATTTT
V gene: TRBV27; clone size: few; J gene: TRBJ1-1; D gene: -; CDR3 protein: CASRGRYTEAFF; CDR3 DNA: TGTGCCAGCAGGGGGCGGTACACTGAAGCTTTCTTT
V gene: TRBV5-1; clone size: -; J gene: TRBJ1-4; D gene: -; CDR3 protein: CASSSLAGSNEKLFF; CDR3 DNA: TGCGCCAGCAGCTCACTCGCAGGCAGTAATGAAAAACTGTTTTTT
V gene: TRBV15; clone size: -; J gene: TRBJ2-1; D gene: TRBD1; CDR3 protein: CATSSWTGWDSYNEQFF; CDR3 DNA: TGTGCCACCAGCAGTTGGACAGGTTGGGACTCCTACAATGAGCAGTTCTTC
V gene: TRBV6-4; clone size: -; J gene: TRBJ1-1; D gene: -; CDR3 protein: CASSDETVNTEAFF; CDR3 DNA: TGTGCCAGCAGTGATGAGACCGTGAACACTGAAGCTTTCTTT
V gene: TRBV7-9; clone size: -; J gene: TRBJ1-2; D gene: -; CDR3 protein: CASSLVDTLNYGYTF; CDR3 DNA: TGTGCCAGCAGCTTAGTGGACACCCTTAACTATGGCTACACCTTC
V gene: TRBV10-1; clone size: -; J gene: TRBJ1-5; D gene: -; CDR3 protein: CATPLLYSNQPQHF; CDR3 DNA: TGCGCCACCCCTCTTCTGTATAGCAATCAGCCCCAGCATTTT
V gene: TRBV12-3/TRBV12-4; clone size: -; J gene: TRBJ1-2; D gene: -; CDR3 protein: CASSLRHLDLGYTF; CDR3 DNA: TGTGCCAGCAGTTTGAGACACCTAGATCTGGGCTACACCTTC
V gene: TRBV6-5; clone size: few; J gene: TRBJ2-7; D gene: -; CDR3 protein: CASSLVHLDQQYF; CDR3 DNA: TGTGCCAGCAGTTTGGTCCATCTAGACCAGCAGTACTTC
V gene: TRBV7-9; clone size: few; J gene: TRBJ1-1; D gene: -; CDR3 protein: CASSLGSGSLNTEAFF; CDR3 DNA: TGTGCCAGCAGCTTAGGGTCCGGGAGCTTGAACACTGAAGCTTTCTTT
V gene: TRBV7-9; clone size: -; J gene: TRBJ1-6; D gene: -; CDR3 protein: CASSLLPGRNSPLHF; CDR3 DNA: TGTGCCAGCAGCTTACTACCGGGGAGGAATTCACCCCTCCACTTT
V gene: TRBV6-2/TRBV6-3; clone size: once; J gene: TRBJ2-7; D gene: -; CDR3 protein: CASSYVQRYEQYF; CDR3 DNA: TGTGCCAGCAGTTACGTACAGAGATACGAGCAGTACTTC
V gene: TRBV28; clone size: -; J gene: TRBJ1-2; D gene: -; CDR3 protein: CASSRLGGPNYGYTF; CDR3 DNA: TGTGCCAGCAGCCGTTTGGGGGGGCCTAACTATGGCTACACCTTC
V gene: TRBV29-1; clone size: -; J gene: TRBJ2-7; D gene: TRBD2; CDR3 protein: CSVGGWKGEQYF; CDR3 DNA: TGCAGCGTCGGGGGGTGGAAGGGCGAGCAGTACTTC
V gene: TRBV4-1; clone size: -; J gene: TRBJ2-1; D gene: TRBD2; CDR3 protein: CASSQDMAWGTSAEHNEQFF; CDR3 DNA: TGCGCCAGCAGCCAAGATATGGCGTGGGGGACTAGTGCCGAACACAATGAGCAGTTCTTC
V gene: TRBV12-3/TRBV12-4; clone size: -; J gene: TRBJ2-5; D gene: -; CDR3 protein: CASSSRFGQETQYF; CDR3 DNA: TGTGCCAGCAGTTCCCGGTTCGGCCAAGAGACCCAGTACTTC
V gene: TRBV12-3/TRBV12-4; clone size: -; J gene: TRBJ2-2; D gene: -; CDR3 protein: CASSFWAPGELFF; CDR3 DNA: TGTGCCAGCAGTTTCTGGGCCCCCGGGGAGCTGTTTTTT
V gene: TRBV18; clone size: -; J gene: TRBJ2-3; D gene: -; CDR3 protein: CASSPLTNTDTQYF; CDR3 DNA: TGTGCCAGCTCACCATTGACTAACACAGATACGCAGTATTTT
V gene: TRBV6-5; clone size: -; J gene: TRBJ2-1; D gene: TRBD2; CDR3 protein: CASSYSMTGGPDEQFF; CDR3 DNA: TGTGCCAGCAGTTATTCCATGACGGGGGGGCCAGATGAGCAGTTCTTC
V gene: TRBV7-2; clone size: many; J gene: TRBJ1-2; D gene: -; CDR3 protein: CASSFSNYGYTF; CDR3 DNA: TGTGCCAGCAGCTTCTCTAACTATGGCTACACCTTC
V gene: TRBV6-5; clone size: -; J gene: TRBJ2-7; D gene: -; CDR3 protein: CASSYGGLGSYEQYF; CDR3 DNA: TGTGCCAGCAGTTACGGAGGGTTGGGGTCCTACGAGCAGTACTTC
V gene: TRBV20-1; clone size: few; J gene: TRBJ2-5; D gene: TRBD2; CDR3 protein: CSANSGLAGGGQETQYF; CDR3 DNA: TGCAGTGCCAATAGTGGGCTAGCGGGGGGTGGGCAAGAGACCCAGTACTTC
V gene: TRBV5-1; clone size: few; J gene: TRBJ2-7; D gene: -; CDR3 protein: CASSLGDTSPLEQYF; CDR3 DNA: TGCGCCAGCAGCTTAGGGGACACCTCTCCCTTGGAGCAGTACTTC
V gene: TRBV20-1; clone size: -; J gene: TRBJ2-5; D gene: -; CDR3 protein: CSAREGARQETQYF; CDR3 DNA: TGCAGTGCTAGAGAGGGGGCGCGACAAGAGACCCAGTACTTC
V gene: TRBV10-3; clone size: many; J gene: TRBJ1-1; D gene: -; CDR3 protein: CAILEGGLNTEAFF; CDR3 DNA: TGTGCCATCCTGGAGGGGGGACTGAACACTGAAGCTTTCTTT
V gene: TRBV4-3; clone size: -; J gene: TRBJ1-2; D gene: -; CDR3 protein: CASSQDAMGRSYGYTF; CDR3 DNA: TGCGCCAGCAGCCAAGATGCCATGGGAAGATCCTATGGCTACACCTTC
V gene: TRBV20-1; clone size: few; J gene: TRBJ2-3; D gene: TRBD2; CDR3 protein: CSARGATGTSGGDTQYF; CDR3 DNA: TGCAGTGCTAGAGGCGCTACCGGGACTAGCGGGGGGGATACGCAGTATTTT
V gene: TRBV20-1; clone size: -; J gene: TRBJ1-5; D gene: TRBD1; CDR3 protein: CSARRGQANQPQHF; CDR3 DNA: TGCAGTGCTAGAAGAGGACAGGCTAATCAGCCCCAGCATTTT